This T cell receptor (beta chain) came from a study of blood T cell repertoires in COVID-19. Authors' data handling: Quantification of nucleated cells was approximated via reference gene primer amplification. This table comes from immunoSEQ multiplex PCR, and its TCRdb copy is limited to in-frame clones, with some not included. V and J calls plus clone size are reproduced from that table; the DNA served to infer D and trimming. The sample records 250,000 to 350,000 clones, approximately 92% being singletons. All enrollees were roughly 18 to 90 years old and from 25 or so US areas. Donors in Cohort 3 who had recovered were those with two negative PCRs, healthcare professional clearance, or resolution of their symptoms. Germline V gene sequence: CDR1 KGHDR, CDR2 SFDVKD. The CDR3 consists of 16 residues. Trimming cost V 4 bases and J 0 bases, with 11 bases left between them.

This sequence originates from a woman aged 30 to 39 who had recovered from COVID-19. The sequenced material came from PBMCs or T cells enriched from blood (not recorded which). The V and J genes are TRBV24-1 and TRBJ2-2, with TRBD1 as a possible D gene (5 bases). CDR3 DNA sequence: TGTGCCACCAGTGACCCGCGGACACCGAACACCGGGGAGCTGTTTTTT. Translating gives CATSDPRTPNTGELFF.